Reported below is one T cell receptor (beta chain). What it binds is not known. Per sample, at least 6 micrograms of total RNA were extracted. The V end was cut by 0 bases, the J end by 2 bases, with 7 bases between. Germline CDR1 is LGHNA and CDR2 is YSLEER. CDR3 size: 14 residues. Next came a second PCR, run for roughly 6 to 11 cycles, which used a sample-barcoded 5' primer along with a J-beta primer mix. TCRdb fed the 5' RACE reads into MiXCR, producing one record per CDR3 protein. The table lists roughly 1.5 million distinct CDR3 sequences, approximately 39% of them singletons. This specimen comes from a study of blood T cells in healthy people across ages. Study observations and caveats: Versus aged donors, long-lived donors had higher diversity and more naive CD4+ cells.

The clonotype comes from a woman between 18 and 30 years old in good health. The specimen sequenced was blood. The V call is TRBV4-3, the J call TRBJ1-2; D unresolved. The CDR3 is CASSQDRYNYGYTF. In DNA form, the CDR3 reads TGCGCCAGCAGCCAAGATAGGTACAACTATGGCTACACCTTC.